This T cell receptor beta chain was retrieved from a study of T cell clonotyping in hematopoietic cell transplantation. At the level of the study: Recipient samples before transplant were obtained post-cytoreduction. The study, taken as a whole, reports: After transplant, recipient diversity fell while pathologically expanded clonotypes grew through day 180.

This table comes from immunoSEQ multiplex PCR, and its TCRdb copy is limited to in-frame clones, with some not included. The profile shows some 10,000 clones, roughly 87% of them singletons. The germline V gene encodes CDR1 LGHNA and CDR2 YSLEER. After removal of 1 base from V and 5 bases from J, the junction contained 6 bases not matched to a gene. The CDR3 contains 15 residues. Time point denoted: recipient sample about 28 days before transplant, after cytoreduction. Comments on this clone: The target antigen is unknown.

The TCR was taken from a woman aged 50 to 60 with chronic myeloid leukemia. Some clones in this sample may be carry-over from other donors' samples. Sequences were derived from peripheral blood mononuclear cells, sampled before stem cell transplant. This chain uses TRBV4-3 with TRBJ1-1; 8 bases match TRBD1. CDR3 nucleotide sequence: TGCGCCAGCAGCCAAGCTACAGGGACAGGTACTGAAGCTTTCTTT. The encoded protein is CASSQATGTGTEAFF.